This T cell receptor beta chain was profiled in a study of blood T cell repertoires in COVID-19. Overall study: Researchers got acute and convalescent COVID-19 samples from the United States, Italy and Spain. PBMCs, B-cell-depleted T cells, or T cells were the source of the cDNA or gDNA that made up the material.

Sequencing used immunoSEQ multiplex PCR; TCRdb keeps in-frame clones, though not all of them. The sample carries a few hundred thousand clones, 80% to 90% recorded once. V was clipped by 3 bases and J by 5 bases, with 7 bases between them. The germline V gene has CDR1 SEHNR and CDR2 FQNEAQ (reference sequence). This CDR3 spans 13 amino acids. V is TRBV7-9 and J is TRBJ1-4; D is perhaps TRBD1 (5 bases). Sequences were obtained from peripheral blood. The receptor comes from a woman aged 45-65 years with acute or convalescent COVID-19. The CDR3 nucleotides read TGTGCCAGCAGCTTCGACAGAAATGAAAAACTGTTTTTT. The encoded protein is CASSFDRNEKLFF. The full variable domain, its missing parts supplied by reference TRBV7-9 and TRBJ1-4, is DTGVSQNPRHKITKRGQNVTFRCDPISEHNRLYWYRQTLGQGPEFLTYFQNEAQLEKSRLLSDRFSAERPKGSFSTLEIQRTEQGDSAMYLCASSFDRNEKLFFGSGTQLSVL.